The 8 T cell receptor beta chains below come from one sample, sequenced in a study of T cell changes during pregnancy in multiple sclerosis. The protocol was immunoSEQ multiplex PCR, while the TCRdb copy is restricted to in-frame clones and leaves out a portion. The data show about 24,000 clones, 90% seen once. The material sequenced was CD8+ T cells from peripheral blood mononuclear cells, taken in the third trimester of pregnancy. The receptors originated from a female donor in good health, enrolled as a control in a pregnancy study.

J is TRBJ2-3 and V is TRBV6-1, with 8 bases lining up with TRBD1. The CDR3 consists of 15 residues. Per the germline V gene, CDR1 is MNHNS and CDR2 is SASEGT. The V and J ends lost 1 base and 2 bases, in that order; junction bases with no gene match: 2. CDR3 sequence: CASSEGTGSTDTQYF. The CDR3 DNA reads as TGTGCCAGCAGTGAAGGGACAGGGTCCACAGATACGCAGTATTTT.

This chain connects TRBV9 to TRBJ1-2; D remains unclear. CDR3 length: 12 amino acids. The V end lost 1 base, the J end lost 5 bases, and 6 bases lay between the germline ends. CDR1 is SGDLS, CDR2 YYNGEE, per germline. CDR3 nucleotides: TGTGCCAGCAGCGTAACGGGGTATGGCTACACCTTC. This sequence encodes CASSVTGYGYTF.

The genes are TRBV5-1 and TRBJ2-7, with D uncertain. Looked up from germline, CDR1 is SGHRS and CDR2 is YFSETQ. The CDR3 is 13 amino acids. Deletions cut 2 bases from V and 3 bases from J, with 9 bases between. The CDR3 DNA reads TGCGCCAGCAGCTTTGCAGGATACTACGAGCAGTACTTC. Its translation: CASSFAGYYEQYF.

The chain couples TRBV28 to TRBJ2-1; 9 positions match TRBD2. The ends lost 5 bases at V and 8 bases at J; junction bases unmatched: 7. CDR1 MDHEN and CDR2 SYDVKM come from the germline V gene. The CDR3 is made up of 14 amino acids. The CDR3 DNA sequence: TGTGCCAGCAGTCCGGGACTAGCCTCGGATGAGCAGTTCTTC. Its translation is CASSPGLASDEQFF.

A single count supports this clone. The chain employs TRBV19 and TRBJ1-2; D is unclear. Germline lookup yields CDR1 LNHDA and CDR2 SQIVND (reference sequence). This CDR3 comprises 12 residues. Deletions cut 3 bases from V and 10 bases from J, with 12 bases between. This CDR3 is CASSIGNQAYTF. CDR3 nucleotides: TGTGCCAGTAGTATCGGGAATCAGGCCTACACCTTC.

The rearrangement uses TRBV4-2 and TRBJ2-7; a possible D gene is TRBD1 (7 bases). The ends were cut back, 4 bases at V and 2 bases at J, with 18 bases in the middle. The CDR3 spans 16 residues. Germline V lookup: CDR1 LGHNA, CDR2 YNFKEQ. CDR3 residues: CASSPEGHDRAYEQYF. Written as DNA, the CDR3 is TGTGCCAGCAGCCCGGAGGGCCATGACAGGGCCTACGAGCAGTACTTC.

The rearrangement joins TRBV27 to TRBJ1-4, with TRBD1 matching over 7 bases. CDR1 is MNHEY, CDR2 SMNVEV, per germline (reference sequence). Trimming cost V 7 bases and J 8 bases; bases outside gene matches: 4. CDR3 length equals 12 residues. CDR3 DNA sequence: TGTGCCAGCACGGCAGGGGGGGAAAAACTGTTTTTT. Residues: CASTAGGEKLFF.

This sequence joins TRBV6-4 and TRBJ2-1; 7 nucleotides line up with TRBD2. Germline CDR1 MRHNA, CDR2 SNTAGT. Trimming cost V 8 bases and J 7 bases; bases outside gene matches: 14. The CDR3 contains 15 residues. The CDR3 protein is CASALNGGEGNEQFF. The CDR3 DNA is TGTGCCAGCGCTCTTAATGGCGGGGAGGGAAATGAGCAGTTCTTC.